The rows below give T cell receptor beta chains drawn from one sample of a study of T cells in localized non-small cell lung cancer. Generated by immunoSEQ multiplex PCR, the TCRdb table keeps only in-frame clones and is missing some. Counted here are some 27,000 clones, 88% occurring once; the ten biggest clones make up 10% to 15%. The input for sequencing was peripheral blood, taken before any cancer treatment. The receptor source for this set is a female donor older than 55 with stage III squamous cell lung carcinoma. The CDR3 runs from the conserved cysteine through the conserved F or W. A D gene is named only where the DNA matches it firmly. Part of the rows lack a size; the others show once, few, many or a class for expanded clones.

d_gene | j_gene | v_gene | len | abundance | CDR3aa | CDR3nt
NA | TRBJ2-5 | TRBV7-7 | 15 | NA | CASSFSRERGETQYF | TGTGCTAGCAGCTTCTCCCGGGAGCGCGGAGAGACCCAGTACTTC
TRBD2 | TRBJ2-7 | TRBV9 | 15 | NA | CASSVEASGTYEQYF | TGTGCCAGCAGCGTAGAGGCTAGCGGAACCTACGAGCAGTACTTC
NA | TRBJ2-7 | TRBV18 | 14 | NA | CASLRGIGEDEQYF | TGTGCCAGCCTACGCGGAATAGGGGAAGACGAGCAGTACTTC
NA | TRBJ2-3 | TRBV6-5 | 14 | NA | CASSNRAGADTQYF | TGTGCCAGCAGCAACAGGGCGGGCGCAGATACGCAGTATTTT
NA | TRBJ1-4 | TRBV14 | 14 | NA | CASSSYQVGEKLFF | TGTGCCAGCAGCTCCTACCAGGTTGGCGAAAAACTGTTTTTT
NA | TRBJ1-5 | TRBV19 | 14 | NA | CASSMGGSNQPQHF | TGTGCCAGTAGTATGGGCGGGAGCAATCAGCCCCAGCATTTT
NA | TRBJ2-7 | TRBV11-3 | 13 | NA | CASSIEETYEQYF | TGTGCCAGCAGCATAGAGGAAACCTACGAGCAGTACTTC
NA | TRBJ1-2 | TRBV6-5 | 12 | NA | CASGRYRDGYTF | TGTGCCAGCGGACGATACAGGGACGGCTACACCTTC
NA | TRBJ1-4 | TRBV7-9 | 14 | NA | CASSRDSSNEKLFF | TGTGCCAGCAGCCGCGACAGTTCTAATGAAAAACTGTTTTTT
TRBD2 | TRBJ2-3 | TRBV5-1 | 16 | NA | CASSQGLAGSTDTQYF | TGCGCCAGCAGCCAAGGACTAGCGGGGAGCACAGATACGCAGTATTTT
TRBD1 | TRBJ2-1 | TRBV12-5 | 17 | NA | CASGSPPRDSSYNEQFF | TGTGCTAGTGGTTCACCCCCCCGGGACAGCTCCTACAATGAGCAGTTCTTC
TRBD1 | TRBJ1-5 | TRBV6-5 | 14 | NA | CASSKTGENQPQHF | TGTGCCAGCAGCAAAACAGGGGAAAATCAGCCCCAGCATTTT
NA | TRBJ2-5 | TRBV7-6 | 16 | NA | CASSLGVQGHEETQYF | TGTGCCAGCAGCTTAGGGGTCCAAGGGCACGAAGAGACCCAGTACTTC
NA | TRBJ1-1 | TRBV29-1 | 12 | NA | CSVSWGNTEAFF | TGCAGCGTCTCGTGGGGGAACACTGAAGCTTTCTTT
NA | TRBJ2-1 | TRBV18 | 12 | NA | CASSPVLGEQFF | TGTGCCAGCTCACCAGTTTTGGGTGAGCAGTTCTTC
NA | TRBJ1-3 | TRBV15 | 15 | NA | CATSRDRQEGNTIYF | TGTGCCACCAGCAGAGATCGACAGGAGGGAAACACCATATATTTT
NA | TRBJ1-5 | TRBV7-9 | 13 | NA | CASSLLADQPQHF | TGTGCCAGCAGCTTATTGGCCGATCAGCCCCAGCATTTT
TRBD2 | TRBJ2-2 | TRBV6-1 | 17 | NA | CASSGVMISGRAGELFF | TGTGCCAGCAGTGGCGTGATGATTAGCGGGAGGGCCGGGGAGCTGTTTTTT
NA | TRBJ1-4 | TRBV7-9 | 15 | NA | CASSSLVGGNEKLFF | TGTGCCAGCAGCTCTCTAGTCGGGGGCAATGAAAAACTGTTTTTT
TRBD1 | TRBJ1-2 | TRBV7-9 | 15 | NA | CASSSPGQGQDGYTF | TGTGCCAGCAGCTCACCGGGACAGGGGCAAGATGGCTACACCTTC
NA | TRBJ2-7 | TRBV21-1 | 11 | NA | CASSRPYEQYF | TGTGCCAGCAGCCGGCCCTACGAGCAGTACTTC
NA | TRBJ1-1 | TRBV7-6 | 14 | NA | CASSLVGTGTEAFF | TGTGCCAGCAGCTTAGTTGGGACGGGCACTGAAGCTTTCTTT
TRBD2 | TRBJ2-3 | TRBV29-1 | 15 | NA | CSLGLAGGITDTQYF | TGCAGCCTGGGACTAGCGGGGGGGATCACAGATACGCAGTATTTT
NA | TRBJ2-7 | TRBV4-3 | 16 | NA | CASSQDWTLSSYEQYF | TGCGCCAGCAGCCAAGATTGGACACTGAGCTCCTACGAGCAGTACTTC
TRBD1 | TRBJ1-2 | TRBV4-3 | 16 | NA | CASSQDVGTAQYGYTF | TGCGCCAGCAGCCAAGATGTGGGGACAGCTCAATATGGCTACACCTTC
NA | TRBJ1-2 | TRBV7-2 | 13 | NA | CASSADSLYGYTF | TGTGCCAGCAGCGCGGACAGTCTCTATGGCTACACCTTC
NA | TRBJ2-7 | TRBV9 | 16 | NA | CASSVWAAGGSIEQYF | TGTGCCAGCAGCGTCTGGGCGGCAGGGGGGAGTATAGAGCAGTACTTC
NA | TRBJ2-4 | TRBV4-1 | 14 | NA | CASSQDLAKNIQYF | TGCGCCAGCAGCCAAGATCTAGCCAAAAACATTCAGTACTTC
NA | TRBJ1-3 | TRBV28 | 14 | NA | CASKIQSSGNTIYF | TGTGCCAGCAAAATACAGAGCTCTGGAAACACCATATATTTT
NA | TRBJ1-1 | TRBV10-3 | 14 | once | CAISASGGMSEAFF | TGTGCCATCAGTGCTTCCGGGGGCATGAGTGAAGCTTTCTTT
NA | TRBJ2-7 | TRBV4-1 | 16 | few | CASSQDTSLRGDEQYF | TGCGCCAGCAGCCAAGACACTTCGCTACGAGGGGACGAGCAGTACTTC
TRBD1 | TRBJ1-2 | TRBV2 | 18 | large | CASSDGGQGASLNYGYTF | TGTGCCAGCAGTGATGGAGGACAGGGGGCCTCACTAAACTATGGCTACACCTTC
NA | TRBJ1-5 | TRBV7-9 | 15 | NA | CASSLGPAVGQPQHF | TGTGCCAGCAGCTTAGGACCGGCGGTGGGACAGCCCCAGCATTTT
NA | TRBJ2-1 | TRBV6-5 | 13 | NA | CASSRTAGNEQFF | TGTGCCAGCTCCCGGACAGCGGGGAATGAGCAGTTCTTC
NA | TRBJ2-2 | TRBV29-1 | 13 | NA | CSVGTARGGELFF | TGCAGCGTTGGGACAGCAAGGGGCGGGGAGCTGTTTTTT
TRBD1 | TRBJ2-1 | TRBV7-2 | 15 | NA | CASSSGQGRSNEQFF | TGTGCCAGCAGCTCAGGACAGGGGAGGTCCAATGAGCAGTTCTTC
TRBD1 | TRBJ1-4 | TRBV29-1 | 14 | NA | CSVEGPGGAGKLFF | TGCAGCGTTGAAGGCCCAGGGGGCGCGGGAAAACTGTTTTTT
TRBD1 | TRBJ1-4 | TRBV2 | 16 | NA | CASSPGQGWTNEKLFF | TGTGCCAGCAGTCCGGGACAGGGGTGGACTAATGAAAAACTGTTTTTT
NA | TRBJ1-5 | TRBV5-6 | 14 | NA | CASSLAGGGQPQHF | TGTGCCAGCAGCTTGGCCGGGGGAGGGCAGCCCCAGCATTTT
TRBD2 | TRBJ2-3 | TRBV2 | 15 | NA | CASSTRGGGTDTQYF | TGTGCCAGCAGTACTCGCGGGGGGGGCACAGATACGCAGTATTTT
NA | TRBJ2-1 | TRBV6-1 | 16 | NA | CASSEALKIFLYEQFF | TGTGCCAGCAGTGAAGCGTTAAAGATATTTTTGTATGAGCAGTTCTTC
TRBD2 | TRBJ2-1 | TRBV15 | 19 | NA | CATSRAPPSTSGPYNEQFF | TGTGCCACCAGCAGAGCCCCACCTTCGACTAGCGGACCCTACAATGAGCAGTTCTTC
TRBD2 | TRBJ2-3 | TRBV10-3 | 20 | NA | CAISGGFSGDVAPHSDTQYF | TGTGCCATCAGTGGTGGGTTTAGCGGGGACGTGGCACCTCATTCAGATACGCAGTATTTT
NA | TRBJ1-5 | TRBV30 | 13 | NA | CAWSVDDNQPQHF | TGTGCCTGGAGTGTGGACGACAATCAGCCCCAGCATTTT
NA | TRBJ1-4 | TRBV14 | 13 | NA | CASSQVVNEKLFF | TGTGCCAGCAGCCAAGTGGTTAATGAAAAACTGTTTTTT
TRBD2 | TRBJ2-3 | TRBV5-6 | 17 | NA | CASSPLAGGPSTDTQYF | TGTGCCAGCAGCCCTCTAGCGGGAGGGCCTAGCACAGATACGCAGTATTTT
NA | TRBJ1-4 | TRBV7-9 | 16 | NA | CASSLALVRTNEKLFF | TGTGCCAGCAGCTTAGCTTTGGTTAGGACTAATGAAAAACTGTTTTTT
NA | TRBJ2-7 | TRBV7-9 | 16 | NA | CASSLAKITGEAEQYF | TGTGCCAGCAGCTTAGCGAAGATCACAGGGGAGGCCGAGCAGTACTTC
NA | TRBJ1-4 | TRBV5-5 | 17 | once | CASIARGRTEGDEKLFF | TGTGCCAGCATCGCCCGGGGACGGACAGAAGGAGATGAAAAACTGTTTTTT
TRBD1 | TRBJ1-2 | TRBV5-1 | 15 | NA | CASSSGTGGIYGYTF | TGCGCCAGCAGCTCGGGAACAGGGGGCATCTATGGCTACACCTTC
NA | TRBJ2-5 | TRBV5-5 | 15 | NA | CASSHRWGDQETQYF | TGTGCCAGCAGCCACCGGTGGGGGGACCAAGAGACCCAGTACTTC
NA | TRBJ2-1 | TRBV7-3 | 15 | NA | CASSFGGALGNEQFF | TGTGCCAGCAGCTTTGGGGGGGCCCTCGGTAATGAGCAGTTCTTC
TRBD2 | TRBJ2-5 | TRBV5-6 | 14 | NA | CASQRGVYQETQYF | TGTGCCAGTCAGCGGGGGGTTTATCAAGAGACCCAGTACTTC
TRBD1 | TRBJ1-4 | TRBV4-3 | 14 | NA | CASSPQGLEEKLFF | TGCGCCAGCAGCCCACAGGGGTTAGAAGAAAAACTGTTTTTT